This TCR beta chain was recovered during a study of cytomegalovirus exposure and HLA in healthy donors (dated by TCRdb to about 2017). In terms of the full investigation: An earlier analysis of roughly 570 of the donors reported 276 Gb of sequence data and 95 million to 130 million unique TCR beta sequences obtained from 150 million to 200 million T cells. Because of strong linkage in the cohort, roughly five DR-DQ haplotypes were treated as single units for association and clustering. All discovery cohort repertoires had been generated on a single sequencing platform. Genome-wide SNP genotypes for about 60% of the roughly 700 donors were used in a later genetic analysis, which treated that subset as a discovery cohort. The later analysis used no new phenotypic data to find candidate immune exposures, relying instead on TCR beta sequences and their occurrence across donors. On average, over 200,000 unique TCR beta nucleotide sequences were sequenced per donor among some 430 genotyped donors of the cohort, with approximately 18% of those sequences being non-productive. An early release that covered approximately 600 HLA-typed donors contained 250 to 350 gigabases of sequencing data and tens of millions of unique TCR sequences. Alongside the repertoire data, information on donor age, sex, ethnicity and CMV serostatus was compiled. The study aimed to test whether signatures of past pathogen exposure could be identified by cataloging public T cell receptors. The genetic ancestry cluster associated with self-reported Caucasian donors included around 76% of the roughly 390 genotyped donors. An earlier analysis of 587 of the donors applied high-throughput TCR beta sequencing to assess whether each TCR beta V gene segment acted as functional or pseudogenic. A separate validation cohort of more than 100 different subjects was used in addition to the roughly 700-subject first cohort. The T cell repertoires of roughly 660 subjects were profiled by immunosequencing and related to cytomegalovirus serostatus. Class I and class II HLA loci were covered by the typing at four-digit resolution. The number of donors typed differed by locus, with about 629-630 for A, B, C, DRB1 and DQB1, around 520 for DQA1, about 610 for DPA1, and some 450 for DPB1. A later analysis re-examined previously published TCR beta repertoires from more than 650 donors and added high-resolution HLA genotyping to investigate patterns of TCR occurrence. The study combined high-throughput TCR immunosequencing, statistical association of individual TCRs with disease status, and machine learning to predict cytomegalovirus infection status.

Summary of the overall study and its limitations: In a later genetic analysis, a missense DCLRE1C variant was associated with V-gene and J-gene trimming of TCR beta chains, and the association was replicated in an independent cohort. In a later analysis, several top co-occurrence clusters were reported to appear linked to parvovirus B19, influenza, CMV and Epstein-Barr virus. According to a later analysis, TCR association rates differed among HLA loci, with DRB1 alleles showing the most associated TCRs and HLA-C alleles showing the fewest. The classifier was reported to diagnose cytomegalovirus status with high specificity and sensitivity in both the original cohort and the validation cohort. A later analysis found that most CMV-associated TCR beta chains appeared HLA-restricted, with HLA associations seemingly driven largely by CMV exposure. A cluster of highly shared sequence variants was judged likely to represent a technical artifact of the sequencing pipeline. Compared with equally common non-associated chains, HLA-associated TCR beta chains in a later analysis were more clonally expanded and had lower generation probabilities. In vitro tests confirmed that a few of the cytomegalovirus-associated TCR beta chains recognize cytomegalovirus antigens. Sequencing depth was assumed to be roughly uniform across donors in the presence/absence analyses, though that assumption may not hold. According to a later genetic analysis, donors in an Asian-associated ancestry cluster had fewer N-insertions in productive TCRs than the approximately 630-donor mean. It was suggested by the authors that the approach could potentially be generalized to other disease states and immunological phenotypes. Some IMGT-functional V segments, including TRBV6-2 and TRBV6-3, could not be distinguished by the 87-base-pair reads and were therefore excluded. Most TCR sequences were seen in very few donors, while some public TCRs were found in many individuals. A later analysis associated around 16,000 TCR beta sequences with specific HLA alleles at a false discovery rate of 0.05. This cohort had only TCR beta chains sequenced, and the lack of alpha or paired-chain data limited which features could be detected. An earlier analysis of around 600 of the donors showed that most TCR beta V segments appeared in productive rearrangements either about 87% or about 30% of the time, which broadly matched IMGT annotations. CMV serostatus was the only immune exposure information available for the cohort. Correlated functional status among segregating V segments might reflect linkage disequilibrium, but an unknown experimental factor could not be ruled out. In the study, some 180 TCR beta chains were listed as associated with cytomegalovirus. Roughly 15 rarely observed V segments, including chromosome 9 orphons, were excluded from the earlier analysis of about 600 of the donors because counts were too low. A further reported finding was that TCR beta sequences accurately predicted the HLA-A and HLA-B alleles for most subjects in the first cohort. Because HLA typing was unavailable for some donors at each locus, only the typed subset was used in association tests. Assigning TCR associations to individual alleles was difficult when HLA alleles, especially DR and DQ, strongly co-occurred.

The method was the immunoSEQ multiplex PCR assay. For the multiplex PCR, a mixture combining 60 forward primers for TCR Vbeta segments and 13 reverse primers for TCR Jbeta segments was used. The CDR3 region of rearranged TCR beta genes was amplified from genomic DNA by a multiplex PCR assay. The Illumina HiSeq System was used to sequence the amplified TCR beta libraries as 87-base-pair reads. As for how the authors treated the data: A later analysis tallied some 79 million unique TCR beta chains across the 650 to 750 repertoires, and some 12 million of those chains were shared by two or more donors. Raw reads were error-corrected and collapsed into unique sequences by a nearest-neighbor algorithm in which closely related sequences were merged to remove PCR and sequencing errors. V, D and J gene segments were assigned by aligning CDR3 sequences to IMGT reference sequences. For a sequence to be retained, a match of at least six nucleotides to both a V gene segment and a J gene segment was required. A rearrangement was called productive if the CDR3 had no stop codons and remained in frame with V and J, and every other rearrangement was called non-productive. CDR3 was defined by IMGT convention, running from the second conserved V-encoded cysteine to the conserved J-encoded phenylalanine. The earlier analysis of 450 to 750 of the donors excluded any sequence lacking an unambiguous match to a single V gene segment. An earlier analysis of a few hundred of the donors called V segments functional above 56.7% productive rearrangements and segregating when the between-donor standard deviation exceeded 5%. A statistical classification framework was built to diagnose cytomegalovirus status from the catalog of TCR beta chain sequences. A later analysis assigned V and J genes by comparing TCR nucleotide sequences with IMGT/GENE-DB human TR gene sequences. Using the TCRdist pipeline, a later analysis assigned CDR3 sequences along with most-parsimonious VDJ recombination scenarios. In a later analysis, each TCR beta chain was defined by its CDR3 amino acid sequence together with its V-gene family, and reads without a unique V-gene family were excluded. To address suspected cross-contamination and a sequencing artifact, a later analysis removed a few hundred highly shared, low-generation-probability nucleotide sequences. In a later analysis, a clonal expansion index for each public chain was calculated from normalized within-repertoire ranks of inferred template counts. A later analysis computed generation probabilities with a VDJ recombination model fitted to out-of-frame rearrangements, and checked the results against IGoR. Hypergeometric tests were used in a later analysis to score TCR-TCR, TCR-HLA and TCR-CMV co-occurrence, with a repertoire-size bias correction applied to the TCR pairs. In a later analysis, false discovery rates were estimated by permuting HLA or CMV assignments 20 times. In a later analysis, co-occurring TCRs were grouped with DBSCAN, and TCRdist sequence similarity was added when clustering was performed within HLA-allele-positive subsets. Repertoires with fewer than 30,000 or more than 120,000 public chains were left out of co-occurrence clustering, as were several repertoires with anomalous nucleotide sharing. Imported from immuneACCESS, the table was reduced by TCRdb to in-frame sequences with V and J called. These copies leave out some clones; in studies compared against another copy, an unresolved V gene accounts for under half, and the cause of the remainder is not known. D and trimming were read from the DNA, whereas the V and J calls and clone size are those reported in that table. The table for this sample records roughly 100,000 clones. Roughly 3.5% of the sample rests with the top ten.

The cohort was made up of 666 healthy bone marrow donors. At the time of sampling, every cohort member was nominally healthy, though immune exposures that went unrecorded were likely present. The donor was CMV seronegative and was included in the group of several hundred seronegative cohort members. A peripheral blood sample was provided by each donor, and peripheral blood mononuclear cells were used for TCR beta sequencing. Genomic DNA extraction from the blood cell samples was performed with the Qiagen DNeasy Blood Extraction Kit. The germline V gene specifies KGHSH as CDR1 and LQKENI as CDR2. A distance of 11 bases separates the germline ends of V and J, which lose 3 bases and 3 bases respectively. Including the terminal cysteine and phenylalanine, the CDR3 comprises 14 residues. Of all the DNA, just the CDR3 is kept, 42 bases in frame from base 1. Points on this clone: No antigen is known for it.

The sequence came from a middle-aged man in good health and CMV-seronegative. The chain is encoded by TRBV18 joined to TRBJ2-5; the D gene is perhaps TRBD2, on 5 matching bases. The sample comprised PBMCs. The nucleotides are TGTGCCAGCTCACCCGAGACGGGGAAAGAGACCCAGTACTTC. Translated, this gives CASSPETGKETQYF.